The TCR beta chain under discussion was sequenced for a study of blood T cell repertoires in COVID-19. The wider study: The analysed material was cDNA or gDNA that came from T cells, B-cell-depleted T cells, or PBMCs.

Original processing notes: Reference gene primer amplification gave estimated nucleated cell counts. Profiling relied on immunoSEQ multiplex PCR, and the TCRdb table lists in-frame clones only, not all of them. V, J and clone size are taken as reported in that table, and D and trimming were inferred from the DNA itself. The data contain about 84,000 clones, around 88% of them singletons. Trimming removed 2 bases at V and 7 bases at J, with 16 bases between. The CDR3 is made up of 14 amino acids. CDR1 SGHRS and CDR2 YFSETQ come from the germline V gene. The TCR was taken from a man older than 75 with active or convalescent COVID-19. Sequencing was carried out using peripheral blood. V is TRBV5-1 and J is TRBJ2-7, with D possibly being TRBD2 (6 bases). The CDR3: CASSLGRTTEEQYF. In DNA, the CDR3 is TGCGCCAGCAGCTTAGGACGGACTACGGAAGAGCAGTACTTC.